This T cell receptor (beta chain) was retrieved from a study of shared clonotypes between healthy human individuals. Findings and caveats of the study: Sampling included only blood; tissue repertoires likely differ.

The table lists this clone with a count of one. Antigen unknown. Germline V gene sequence: CDR1 SGHRS, CDR2 YFSETQ. This CDR3 has 13 residues. Trimming removed 2 bases at V and 3 bases at J, with 8 bases between. The table came from immunoSEQ multiplex PCR; TCRdb's copy has only in-frame clones and leaves some out. The sample lists more than 2,000,000 clones; over 90% were seen once. The J gene is TRBJ1-1, the V gene TRBV5-1, with D maybe TRBD1 (5 bases). This clonotype originated in a young man in good health. Some clones in this sample may be carry-over from other donors' samples. The sequencing input was naive CD4+ T cells from PBMCs. This sample's subset: CD45RA+ positively selected. The CDR3 nucleotides read TGCGCCAGCAGCTTTGGCAGGGACACTGAAGCTTTCTTT. Translating gives CASSFGRDTEAFF.